This T cell receptor beta chain was recovered during a study of blood T cell repertoires in COVID-19. In the study overall: Researchers got acute and convalescent COVID-19 samples from the United States, Italy and Spain. PBMCs, B-cell-depleted T cells, or T cells were the source of the cDNA or gDNA that made up the material.

The germline V gene has CDR1 LNHDA and CDR2 SQIVND (reference sequence). Trimming took off 3 bases at V and 8 bases at J, with 20 bases between the two ends. The CDR3 covers 16 residues. Each participant's cohort was designated according to participant-reported clinical history. Two negative PCRs, clearance, or symptom resolution were required of recovered Cohort 3 donors. Method: immunoSEQ multiplex PCR; TCRdb's copy keeps in-frame clones and lacks some. The sample has over 150,000 clones; roughly four fifths are singletons. This rearrangement joins TRBV19 to TRBJ2-1, with D possibly TRBD2 on 6 matching bases. Specimen: PBMCs or T cells enriched from blood (not recorded which). The TCR was taken from a man between 50 and 59 years old who had recovered from COVID-19. For the CDR3, the DNA is TGTGCCAGTAGTATGGGGGGTTCAGGATTGTTCGATGAGCAGTTCTTC. Translation gives CASSMGGSGLFDEQFF. Complete variable domain (other parts from reference TRBV19 and TRBJ2-1): DGGITQSPKYLFRKEGQNVTLSCEQNLNHDAMYWYRQDPGQGLRLIYYSQIVNDFQKGDIAEGYSVSREKKESFPLTVTSAQKNPTAFYLCASSMGGSGLFDEQFFGPGTRLTVL.